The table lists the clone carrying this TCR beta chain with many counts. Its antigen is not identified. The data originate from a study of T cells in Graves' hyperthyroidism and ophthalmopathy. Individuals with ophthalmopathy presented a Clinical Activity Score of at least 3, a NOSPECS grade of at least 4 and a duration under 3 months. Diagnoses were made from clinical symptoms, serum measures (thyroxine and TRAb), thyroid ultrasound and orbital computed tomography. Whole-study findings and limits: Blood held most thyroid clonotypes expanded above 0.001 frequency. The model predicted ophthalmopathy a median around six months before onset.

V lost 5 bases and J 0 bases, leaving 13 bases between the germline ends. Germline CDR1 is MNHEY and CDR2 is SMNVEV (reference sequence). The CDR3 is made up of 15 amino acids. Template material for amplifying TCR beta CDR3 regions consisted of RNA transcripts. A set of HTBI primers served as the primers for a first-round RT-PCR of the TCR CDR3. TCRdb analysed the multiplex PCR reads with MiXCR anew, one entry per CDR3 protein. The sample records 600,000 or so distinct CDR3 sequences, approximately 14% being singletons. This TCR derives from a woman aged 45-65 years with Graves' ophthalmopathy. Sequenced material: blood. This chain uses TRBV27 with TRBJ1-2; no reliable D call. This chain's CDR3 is CASSGRVKANYGYTF. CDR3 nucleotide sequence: TGTGCCAGCAGTGGCCGTGTAAAAGCTAACTATGGCTACACCTTC.